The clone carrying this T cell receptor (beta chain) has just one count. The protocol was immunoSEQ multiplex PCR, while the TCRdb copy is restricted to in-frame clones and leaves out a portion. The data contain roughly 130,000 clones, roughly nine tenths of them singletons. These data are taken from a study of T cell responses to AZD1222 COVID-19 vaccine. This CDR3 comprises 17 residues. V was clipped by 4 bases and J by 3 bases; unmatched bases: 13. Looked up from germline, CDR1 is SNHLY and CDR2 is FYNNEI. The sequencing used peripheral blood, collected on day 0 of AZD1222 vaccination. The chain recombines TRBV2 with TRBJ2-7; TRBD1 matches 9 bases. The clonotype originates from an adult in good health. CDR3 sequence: CASSGDRERMALYEQYF. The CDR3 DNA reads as TGTGCCAGCAGTGGGGACAGGGAAAGGATGGCTCTCTACGAGCAGTACTTC.